The 21 T cell receptor beta chains presented below share a single source sample, sequenced in a study of regulatory T cells in long-lasting Graves disease. The time point denotes: newly diagnosed GD, antithyroid drugs for less than 3 months. RNA isolated from PBMCs was used to make the TCR library. Construction of TCR beta libraries relied on iRepertoire HTBI primers and on Arm-PCR targeting CDR3 regions. TCRdb called the multiplex PCR reads again in MiXCR, with one record for every CDR3 protein. Here the sample spans 250,000 to 400,000 distinct CDR3 sequences, over 15% being singletons. Sequenced here: peripheral blood mononuclear cells (PBMCs), sampled at new diagnosis, from a patient treated with antithyroid drugs. The receptors were gathered from a female donor with Graves disease.

The V and J genes are TRBV7-6 and TRBJ2-3; no reliable D call. The germline V gene encodes CDR1 SGHVS and CDR2 FNYEAQ. The CDR3 has 17 residues. The V end lost 1 base, the J end lost 0 bases, and 14 bases lay between the germline ends. CDR3 in amino acids: CASSLGSASVSTDTQYF. For the CDR3, the DNA is TGTGCCAGCAGCTTAGGATCGGCCAGCGTTAGCACAGATACGCAGTATTTT.

This clonotype was counted at least ten times. The chain uses TRBV10-3 and TRBJ2-1, with TRBD2 matching 7 bases. CDR3 length: 14 residues. CDR1 and CDR2 (germline): ENHRY, SYGVKD. Trimming at V came to 9 bases and at J to 2 bases, leaving 7 bases not matched to a gene. CDR3 region: CAIRLAPTYNEQFF. CDR3 nucleotide sequence: TGTGCCATAAGACTAGCCCCAACCTACAATGAGCAGTTCTTC.

This clonotype was detected many times. Compared with germline, one end of the junction differs, possibly owing to a read error. The chain couples TRBV7-2 to TRBJ2-1; weak D call: TRBD2 (6 bases). The germline gives CDR1 SGHTA, CDR2 FQGNSA. The CDR3 runs 15 residues. CDR3 coding DNA: TGTGCCAGCAGTTTAGCGGCAAACTCCTACAATGAGCAGTTCTTC. It yields the protein CASSLAANSYNEQFF.

This clonotype has a count of ten or more. The V gene is TRBV13, the J gene TRBJ2-7, with D possibly TRBD2 on 5 matching bases. The CDR3 runs to 15 residues. The germline V and J ends were trimmed by 5 bases and 4 bases, with 18 bases remaining between them. Germline-derived CDR1 and CDR2 are PRHDT and FYEKMQ (reference sequence). CDR3 coding DNA: TGTGCCAGCAGCACCCGGACTGAATTTCCGTACGAGCAGTACTTC. It yields the protein CASSTRTEFPYEQYF.

This clonotype was picked up many times. This chain joins TRBV30 and TRBJ2-7; maybe TRBD2 (5 bases). Germline V gene lookup returns CDR1 GTSNPN and CDR2 SVGIG (reference sequence). The CDR3 contains 14 residues. The CDR3 region has the DNA TGTGTCTCCTCGCCGGGGTCCCCATCCTACGAGCAGTACTTC. Translation gives CVSSPGSPSYEQYF.

The table lists this clonotype with many counts. CDR3 DNA: TGTGCCAGCAGCCAATATTCAACGGCGGGGACTAGCACAGATACGCAGTATTTT. It translates to CASSQYSTAGTSTDTQYF. This sequence joins TRBV3-1 and TRBJ2-3, with a weak D call TRBD2 (6 bases). CDR3 length: 18 amino acids. Looked up from germline, CDR1 is LGHDT and CDR2 is YNNKEL (reference sequence). V shed 2 bases and J shed 0 bases, with 18 bases lying between them.

The CDR3 nucleotides are TGTGCCAGCAGTTCCCAACAGGGACTCACTGAAGCTTTCTTT. Translating it yields CASSSQQGLTEAFF. V and J are TRBV12-3 or TRBV12-4 and TRBJ1-1, with D tentatively TRBD1 (6 bases). Trimming pared 4 bases from V and 4 bases from J, leaving 13 bases between. This CDR3 spans 14 amino acids.

This clonotype was detected many times. CDR3 in DNA: TGTGCCAGCAGTACCCCGGCTGACGAGCAGTACTTC. Translated, it gives CASSTPADEQYF. V and J are TRBV6-1 and TRBJ2-7; the D is unclear. Deletions cut 5 bases from V and 5 bases from J, with 10 bases between. The length of the CDR3 is 12 residues. Germline V CDR1 and CDR2: MNHNS, SASEGT.

At least ten counts were recorded for this clonotype. The chain links TRBV6-2 or TRBV6-3 to TRBJ2-1; TRBD1 aligns across 8 bases. Germline loops: CDR1 MNHEY, CDR2 SVGEGT. This CDR3 is built from 16 residues. J lost 5 bases, V lost 2 bases, and 8 bases had no gene match. The CDR3 reads CASSYRDRPLDNEQFF. The CDR3 DNA reads TGTGCCAGCAGTTACCGGGACAGGCCCCTAGACAATGAGCAGTTCTTC.

Ten or more counts support this clonotype. CDR3: CASSLRLAGDNEQFF. The CDR3 coding sequence is TGTGCCAGCAGCCTCCGACTAGCGGGGGACAATGAGCAGTTCTTC. This chain joins TRBV7-3 and TRBJ2-1; TRBD2 matches 12 bases. Germline CDR1 SGHTA, CDR2 FQGTGA. The trim removed 5 bases at V and 5 bases at J, leaving 4 bases unmatched. CDR3 length: 15 residues.

This clonotype was detected many times. V and J are TRBV11-3 and TRBJ1-2, with TRBD1 as a possible D gene (6 bases). The CDR3 is 13 amino acids. V lost 5 bases and J lost 3, with 10 bases in between. CDR1 and CDR2 (germline): SGHNT, YENEEA. The chain's CDR3 is CASSPGQHYGYTF. CDR3 nucleotides: TGTGCCAGCAGCCCAGGACAGCACTATGGCTACACCTTC.

The sample holds many counts of this clonotype. The V and J genes are TRBV3-1 and TRBJ1-5; tentative D call: TRBD1 (5 bases). Germline V gene data show CDR1 as LGHDT and CDR2 as YNNKEL (reference sequence). This CDR3 comprises 14 residues. The V and J ends lost 0 bases and 8 bases respectively, with 11 bases between them. The CDR3 here is CASSQEMGREPQHF. DNA of the CDR3: TGTGCCAGCAGCCAAGAGATGGGCAGGGAGCCCCAGCATTTT.

This clonotype appeared many times. This rearrangement joins TRBV28 to TRBJ1-5; TRBD1 might be the D (5 bases). CDR3 length equals 15 residues. Germline V CDR1 and CDR2: MDHEN, SYDVKM. V lost 2 bases and J lost 9, with 17 bases in between. In DNA, the CDR3 is TGTGCCAGCAGTTTAGACCCCTCAATGGGACGGCCCCAGCATTTT. Encoded protein: CASSLDPSMGRPQHF.

The sample holds one count of this clonotype. This may be a read error, as it is one base from a much larger clone. In DNA, the CDR3 is TGTGCCAGCAGCCCAGAGGCGGGGGATGAGCAGTTCTTC. This encodes CASSPEAGDEQFF. This sequence joins TRBV9 and TRBJ2-1; 7 positions agree with TRBD2. The CDR3 has 13 residues. The V segment lost 4 bases and the J segment 8 bases; nucleotides outside the gene matches: 6. Germline lookup yields CDR1 SGDLS and CDR2 YYNGEE.

This clonotype has just a few counts. This rearrangement joins TRBV16 to TRBJ1-1, with D maybe TRBD1 (5 bases). Germline CDR1 is KGHSY and CDR2 is FQNENV. Trimming took off 0 bases at V and 11 bases at J, with 10 bases between the two ends. The CDR3 covers 12 residues. The CDR3 protein is CASSQSGGEAFF. Here the CDR3 DNA reads TGTGCCAGCAGCCAATCAGGAGGGGAGGCTTTCTTT.

This clonotype was detected many times. The gene calls are TRBV19 and TRBJ1-2; D possibly corresponds to TRBD1 (5 bases). CDR1 is LNHDA, CDR2 SQIVND, per germline (reference sequence). Trimming removed 6 bases at V and 4 bases at J, with 24 bases between. The CDR3 is 17 residues long. In DNA, the CDR3 is TGTGCCAGTAGCCGGAGAGGGACTTCTCGGGTTTCCTATGGCTACACCTTC. This sequence encodes CASSRRGTSRVSYGYTF.

J is TRBJ1-1 and V is TRBV7-3; 9 nucleotides match TRBD1. The CDR3 is 14 amino acids. CDR1 is SGHTA and CDR2 is FQGTGA in the germline V gene. Trimming cost V 5 bases and J 2 bases; bases outside gene matches: 3. CDR3 sequence: CASSADRGNTEAFF. As DNA, the CDR3 is TGTGCCAGCAGCGCGGACAGGGGCAACACTGAAGCTTTCTTT.

This clonotype has a count of ten or more. The V call is TRBV28, the J call TRBJ2-3, with a tentative D call TRBD1 (5 bases). CDR3 length equals 17 residues. Germline CDR1 and CDR2: MDHEN and SYDVKM. Between the trimmed V and J ends, which lost 5 bases and 5 bases, there was a span of 23 bases. CDR3 region: CASSPPLGNEQGDTQYF. As DNA, the CDR3 is TGTGCCAGCAGTCCACCCTTGGGGAATGAGCAGGGAGATACGCAGTATTTT. Supplemented by reference TRBV28 and TRBJ2-3, the full variable domain reads DVKVTQSSRYLVKRTGEKVFLECVQDMDHENMFWYRQDPGLGLRLIYFSYDVKMKEKGDIPEGYSVSREKKERFSLILESASTNQTSMYLCASSPPLGNEQGDTQYFGPGTRLTVL.

This clonotype was counted once. The rearrangement joins TRBV2 to TRBJ2-1, with D perhaps matching TRBD2 (6 bases). V lost 7 bases and J lost 0, with 19 bases in between. The CDR3 has 17 amino acids. Germline loops: CDR1 SNHLY, CDR2 FYNNEI. CDR3 sequence reads: CASTGMGGRSSYNEQFF. The CDR3 bases are TGTGCCAGCACCGGGATGGGGGGAAGAAGCTCCTACAATGAGCAGTTCTTC.

CDR3 protein: CASSLWGQPSRNSPLHF. The CDR3 DNA reads TGTGCCAGCAGCTTGTGGGGACAGCCGTCTCGGAATTCACCCCTCCACTTT. The V gene is TRBV5-8, the J gene TRBJ1-6; 7 bases are a match to TRBD1. V lost 1 base, J lost 7 bases, and 11 bases stayed unmatched. The CDR3 contains 17 residues. CDR1 and CDR2 (germline): SGHTS, YDEGEE.

This clonotype appeared many times. The chain uses TRBV11-2 and TRBJ2-5; the match to TRBD2 covers 9 bases. Germline CDR1 reads SGHAT; CDR2 reads FQNNGV. This CDR3 spans 16 amino acids. Unmatched junction bases numbered 3, after V lost 1 base and J lost 0 bases. The CDR3 sequence is CASSLGREGYQETQYF. The CDR3 DNA sequence: TGTGCCAGCAGCTTAGGGCGGGAGGGTTACCAAGAGACCCAGTACTTC.